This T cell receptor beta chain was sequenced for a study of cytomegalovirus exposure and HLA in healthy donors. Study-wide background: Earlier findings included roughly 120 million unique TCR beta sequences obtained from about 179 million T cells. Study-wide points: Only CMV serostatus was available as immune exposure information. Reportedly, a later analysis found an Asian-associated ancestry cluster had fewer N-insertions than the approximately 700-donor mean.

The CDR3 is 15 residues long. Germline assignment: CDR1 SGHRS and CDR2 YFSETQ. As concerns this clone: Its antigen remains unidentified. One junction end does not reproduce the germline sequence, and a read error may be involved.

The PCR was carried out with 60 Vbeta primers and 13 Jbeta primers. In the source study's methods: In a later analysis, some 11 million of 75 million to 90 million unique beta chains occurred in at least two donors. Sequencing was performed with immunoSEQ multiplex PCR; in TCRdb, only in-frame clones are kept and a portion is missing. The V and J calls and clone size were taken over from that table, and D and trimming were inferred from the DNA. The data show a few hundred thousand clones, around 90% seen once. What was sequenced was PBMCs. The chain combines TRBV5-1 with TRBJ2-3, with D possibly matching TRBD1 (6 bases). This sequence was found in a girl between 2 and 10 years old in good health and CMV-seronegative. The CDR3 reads CASSLDGTPPDTQYF. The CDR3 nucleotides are TGCGCCAGCAGCTTGGATGGGACACCGCCGGATACACAGTATTTT.